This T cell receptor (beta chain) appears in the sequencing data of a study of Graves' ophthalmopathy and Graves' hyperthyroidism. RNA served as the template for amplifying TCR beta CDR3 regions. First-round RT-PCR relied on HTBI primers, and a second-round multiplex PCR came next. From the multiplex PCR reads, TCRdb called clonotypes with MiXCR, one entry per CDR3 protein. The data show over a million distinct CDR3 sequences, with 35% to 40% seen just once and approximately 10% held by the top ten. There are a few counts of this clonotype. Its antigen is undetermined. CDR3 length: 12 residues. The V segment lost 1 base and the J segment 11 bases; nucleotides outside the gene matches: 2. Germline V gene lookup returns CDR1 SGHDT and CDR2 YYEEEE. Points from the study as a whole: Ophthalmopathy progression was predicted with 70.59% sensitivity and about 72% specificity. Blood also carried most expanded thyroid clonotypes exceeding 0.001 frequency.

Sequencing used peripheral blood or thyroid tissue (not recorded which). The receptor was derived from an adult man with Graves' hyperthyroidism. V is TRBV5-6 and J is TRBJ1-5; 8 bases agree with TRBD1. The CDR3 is CASSLTGGSQHF. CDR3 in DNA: TGTGCCAGCAGCTTGACAGGGGGTTCCCAGCATTTT.